The rows below give T cell receptor beta chains drawn from one sample of a study of blood T cell repertoires in COVID-19. The table came from immunoSEQ multiplex PCR; TCRdb's copy has only in-frame clones and leaves some out. In the table there are 150,000 to 200,000 clones, 60% to 85% of which are singletons. Sequences were obtained from peripheral blood. Every receptor here comes from a man in his sixties with active or convalescent COVID-19. The CDR3 runs from the conserved cysteine through the conserved F or W. Each record gives: clone size, V gene, J gene, D gene, CDR3 DNA, CDR3 protein. The D gene is left open where the match is weak. Only part of the rows carry a size: once, few, many, or a class if the clone is expanded.

-	TRBV27	TRBJ2-7	TRBD2	TGTGCCAGCAGTTTAGTCGGGACTAGCGGGAGTATTGGGCAGTACTTC	CASSLVGTSGSIGQYF
-	TRBV4-3	TRBJ1-6	-	TGCGCCAGCAGCCTCTCCCGGGGGGGGAAGGTGAATTCACCCCTCCACTTT	CASSLSRGGKVNSPLHF
-	TRBV28	TRBJ1-6	-	TGTGCCAGCAGTTCCCCCCGACGGGACACATATAATTCACCCCTCCACTTT	CASSSPRRDTYNSPLHF
once	TRBV7-2	TRBJ1-2	TRBD1	TGTGCCAGCAGACTTACCGACAGGGAGGTCTATGGCTACACCTTC	CASRLTDREVYGYTF
few	TRBV19	TRBJ2-1	TRBD2	TGTGCCAGTAGTATAGCGGGGCTAGCGGGGATTAGCTCCTACAATGAGCAGTTCTTC	CASSIAGLAGISSYNEQFF
once	TRBV28	TRBJ2-5	TRBD2	TGTGCCAGCAGTGCCGACGGCGGGAGGTATGAGACCCAGTACTTC	CASSADGGRYETQYF
-	TRBV7-2	TRBJ2-1	-	TGTGCCAGCAGCTTATTAGCGGCCCCCTACAATGAGCAGTTCTTC	CASSLLAAPYNEQFF
few	TRBV6-2/TRBV6-3	TRBJ1-1	TRBD1	TGTGCCAGCAGTTACGAGACAGGGGGCGCGGACACTGAAGCTTTCTTT	CASSYETGGADTEAFF
-	TRBV9	TRBJ1-5	TRBD1	TGTGCCAGCAGCACTCAGGACGGACAGGGGCCCCAGCATTTT	CASSTQDGQGPQHF
-	TRBV21-1	TRBJ1-6	-	TGTGCCAGCAGCAAATTCGTTCGGCGGGGGAGCTCCTATAATTCACCCCTCCACTTT	CASSKFVRRGSSYNSPLHF
-	TRBV7-3	TRBJ2-1	-	TGTGCCAGCAGCTCCCCCCGCGTCGACTCCTACAATGAGCAGTTCTTC	CASSSPRVDSYNEQFF
-	TRBV2	TRBJ2-7	TRBD2	TGTGCCAGCAGTTTGGGCGGGAGAAGGAGCGAGCAGTACTTC	CASSLGGRRSEQYF
-	TRBV5-4	TRBJ2-2	-	TGTGCCAGCAGCCCCGCGGACACCGGGGAGCTGTTTTTT	CASSPADTGELFF
-	TRBV9	TRBJ2-5	-	TGTGCCAGCAGCGTAGGTCAGATCGAGACCCAGTACTTC	CASSVGQIETQYF
once	TRBV7-8	TRBJ2-3	-	TGTGCCAGCAGCCGGACTGAGAGAGCCCCGCAGTATTTT	CASSRTERAPQYF
-	TRBV3-1/TRBV3-2	TRBJ2-1	TRBD1	TGTGCCAGCAGCCCGGGGACAGGTCAATACAATGAGCAGTTCTTC	CASSPGTGQYNEQFF
-	TRBV28	TRBJ2-7	TRBD2	TGTGCCAGCAGGGGTTACGGGAGGGCCATTTCAGCCTACGAGCAGTACTTC	CASRGYGRAISAYEQYF
-	TRBV7-3	TRBJ2-3	-	TGTGCCAGCAGCCCCAGGGGTTTTAGCACAGATACGCAGTATTTT	CASSPRGFSTDTQYF
-	TRBV18	TRBJ2-1	TRBD1	TGTGCCAGCTCACCAGGGGGACAGGGTACCTACAATGAGCAGTTCTTC	CASSPGGQGTYNEQFF
-	TRBV5-1	TRBJ2-6	-	TGCGCCAGCAGCTTGAGCGGCTTCTCAGGGGCCAACGTCCTGACTTTC	CASSLSGFSGANVLTF
-	TRBV27	TRBJ2-3	TRBD2	TGTGCCAGCAGTCAACGGACTAGCGGGCTTACGCAGTATTTT	CASSQRTSGLTQYF
-	TRBV5-4	TRBJ2-1	-	TGTGCCAGCAGCCGGGACAACAATGAGCAGTTCTTC	CASSRDNNEQFF
-	TRBV18	TRBJ2-2	TRBD2	TGTGCCAGCTCACCGGGACTAGCGGCGGGTACCGGGGAGCTGTTTTTT	CASSPGLAAGTGELFF
-	TRBV6-6	TRBJ2-7	TRBD1	TGTGCCAGTACCACCTCGGACAGGCGCAACGAGCAGTACTTC	CASTTSDRRNEQYF
once	TRBV5-1	TRBJ2-1	TRBD2	TGCGCCAGCAGCTTGAATTTTCGGACTAGCTCGAATGAGCAGTTCTTC	CASSLNFRTSSNEQFF
-	TRBV2	TRBJ2-1	TRBD2	TGTGCCAGCAGGGGCGGGACTAGCGGGAGCTACAATGAGCAGTTCTTC	CASRGGTSGSYNEQFF
-	TRBV27	TRBJ2-7	-	TGTGCCAGCAGTCCCAGCCGGCCGGGGGGCGACGAGCAGTACTTC	CASSPSRPGGDEQYF
few	TRBV5-1	TRBJ2-2	-	TGCGCCAGCAGCTTGGGACAGACGAACACCGGGGAGCTGTTTTTT	CASSLGQTNTGELFF
-	TRBV9	TRBJ1-5	-	TGTGCCAGCAGCGTTAGGGGGGGGAAGCAGCCCCAGCATTTT	CASSVRGGKQPQHF
-	TRBV5-6	TRBJ2-4	TRBD1	TGTGCCAGCAGCTTGGCAGGGACAGGGGTGACTATTCAGTACTTC	CASSLAGTGVTIQYF
-	TRBV29-1	TRBJ1-4	-	TGCAGCGTTGGAGGGGGAACTAATGAAAAACTGTTTTTT	CSVGGGTNEKLFF
-	TRBV14	TRBJ2-1	TRBD1	TGTGCCAGCAGCCACCGAGGGACAGGGGCCTTTACATCTGAGCAGTTCTTC	CASSHRGTGAFTSEQFF
-	TRBV7-9	TRBJ2-3	-	TGTGCCAGCAGCCCAACTAGGGCAGATACGCAGTATTTT	CASSPTRADTQYF
-	TRBV6-5	TRBJ2-7	TRBD1	TGTGCCAGCAGCAGGGGGCCGTCCTACGAGCAGTACTTC	CASSRGPSYEQYF
-	TRBV5-1	TRBJ2-7	-	TGCGCCAGCAGCTTTGGACTGAATTACGAGCAGTACTTC	CASSFGLNYEQYF
-	TRBV5-4	TRBJ2-2	-	TGTGCCAGCAGTTATCAACCGAGACTAGAATCGGGCGGGGAGCTGTTTTTT	CASSYQPRLESGGELFF
-	TRBV3-1/TRBV3-2	TRBJ2-3	-	TGTGCCAGCGGGACGGGAGACTCAGATACGCAGTATTTT	CASGTGDSDTQYF
once	TRBV5-3	TRBJ2-7	-	TGTGCCAGAAGCTTTTACTCGCACCCCTACGAGCAGTACTTC	CARSFYSHPYEQYF
-	TRBV18	TRBJ2-3	TRBD2	TGTGCCAGCTCACTCTACTACGGGGGGGCCACAGATACGCAGTATTTT	CASSLYYGGATDTQYF
-	TRBV6-5	TRBJ1-3	-	TGTGCCAGCACCCCTGACCCCACGGGTGGAAACACCATATATTTT	CASTPDPTGGNTIYF
many	TRBV27	TRBJ2-3	TRBD2	TGTGCCAGCAGTTTATCGGGGACTAGCGTCATTCCGCAGTATTTT	CASSLSGTSVIPQYF
-	TRBV15	TRBJ1-6	-	TGTGCCACCAGCAGAGAAGGGACTTATAATTCACCCCTCCACTTT	CATSREGTYNSPLHF
-	TRBV29-1	TRBJ2-5	-	TGCAGCGTTGAAAGGGGGGGATGGGGAGAGACCCAGTACTTC	CSVERGGWGETQYF
few	TRBV18	TRBJ1-6	TRBD1	TGTGCCAGCTCACAAGGACAGGTGGTAGGCTCACCCCTCCACTTT	CASSQGQVVGSPLHF
-	TRBV5-1	TRBJ2-1	-	TGCGCCAGCAGTTTTTCGGACAGTTACTCCTACAATGAGCAGTTCTTC	CASSFSDSYSYNEQFF
-	TRBV4-1	TRBJ1-4	-	TGCGCCAGCAGCCAAGGGCGGGAGAGGGAAAAACTGTTTTTT	CASSQGREREKLFF
-	TRBV19	TRBJ2-1	TRBD2	TGTGCCAGTATAGGAGGACTAGCGGGATACAATGAGCAGTTCTTC	CASIGGLAGYNEQFF
-	TRBV5-1	TRBJ2-7	TRBD2	TGCGCCAGCAGCCCGGGGACTAGCCCCGAGCAGTACTTC	CASSPGTSPEQYF
once	TRBV2	TRBJ2-5	TRBD2	TGTGCCAGCAGGGGACTAGCGGGGGGAGAAGAGACCCAGTACTTC	CASRGLAGGEETQYF
-	TRBV10-3	TRBJ2-5	TRBD1	TGTGCCATCAGTGAGCCCCCCGACAGGGGAGTCCAGTACTTC	CAISEPPDRGVQYF
-	TRBV29-1	TRBJ2-1	TRBD1	TGCAGCGTTGAGGTGTGGGACAGCTCCTACAATGAGCAGTTCTTC	CSVEVWDSSYNEQFF
-	TRBV6-5	TRBJ1-2	-	TGTGCCAGCAGTCCAGGGGTTGCCTATGGCTACACCTTC	CASSPGVAYGYTF
-	TRBV6-5	TRBJ2-5	TRBD2	TGTGCCAGCAGTTACTTAGCGGGAGGGGAGACCCAGTACTTC	CASSYLAGGETQYF
-	TRBV18	TRBJ2-3	TRBD1	TGTGCCAGCTCACCAGGACAGGGGGCTACAGATACGCAGTATTTT	CASSPGQGATDTQYF
many	TRBV11-3	TRBJ2-1	-	TGTGCCAGCAGTCCCCAGGGCAGGGGTATGTCCTACAATGAGCAGTTCTTC	CASSPQGRGMSYNEQFF
few	TRBV11-3	TRBJ2-3	-	TGTGCCAGCAGCTTAGGGCTGGACATAGCAGATACGCAGTATTTT	CASSLGLDIADTQYF
-	TRBV9	TRBJ2-7	-	TGTGCCAGCAGCACCTCAGGTGGCGAGCAGTACTTC	CASSTSGGEQYF
once	TRBV2	TRBJ2-1	TRBD1	TGTGCCAGCAGATCACAGGGGGGTGAGCAGTTCTTC	CASRSQGGEQFF
few	TRBV7-3	TRBJ1-5	-	TGTGCCAGCAGCTTAACCGGGGAACAGCCCCAGCATTTT	CASSLTGEQPQHF